This entry features one T cell receptor (beta chain) sequence. Antigen: not known. This specimen belongs to a study of cytomegalovirus exposure and HLA in healthy donors. The overall study: The same platform was used for the 100 to 150 validation repertoires and the 500 to 700 first-cohort repertoires, a later analysis reported.

These donors were members of the approximately 110-subject validation cohort, a group separate from the approximately 640-subject first cohort. Study-wide results and limits: The classifier, whose performance was assessed in both the original and validation cohorts, reportedly diagnosed cytomegalovirus status with high specificity and sensitivity. Many donors shared some public TCRs, even though most TCR sequences were rare.

Germline trimming cut 11 bases from V and 8 bases from J; bases unmatched to any gene: 14. Germline V gives CDR1 MNHEY, CDR2 SVGAGI. There are 13 residues in the CDR3. Using immunoSEQ multiplex PCR, the repertoire was profiled, and TCRdb retains in-frame clones only, with some absent. The sample records 60,000 to 65,000 clones, approximately 95% being singletons. The source material was PBMCs. The source of this sequence is a woman under 30 in good health and CMV-seropositive. This chain connects TRBV6-5 to TRBJ1-2; 7 bases line up with TRBD1. CDR3 amino acids: CASSVRGDNGYTF. CDR3 bases: TGTGCCTCCTCGGTCAGGGGGGATAACGGCTACACCTTC.